Presented here are 25 T cell receptor beta chains from one specimen sequenced in a study of naive and memory T cell subsets. The library had UMIs added by 3' ligation of an oligonucleotide to TCR cDNA. Amplification of ligated cDNA took four PCR rounds with SP2 and nested alpha and beta constant primers. MiXCR was run by TCRdb on the UMI-ligation and nested PCR reads, yielding one entry per CDR3 protein. The sample yields tens of thousands of distinct CDR3 sequences, roughly 5.2% seen once. The specimen sequenced was blood. The receptor set was obtained from an adult in good health.

In the case of this clonotype: It may be a read error: a sequence one base away is much more abundant. No conserved phenylalanine or tryptophan is present at the end of the CDR3, so a read error is the likely explanation. The V and J genes are TRBV4-1 and TRBJ1-2; TRBD1 is a possible D gene (5 bases). Germline CDR1 and CDR2: MGHRA and YSYEKL. V lost 2 bases, J lost 4 bases, and 11 bases lay in between. The CDR3 consists of 14 residues. The CDR3 sequence: CASSQYGTTYGYTS. The CDR3 bases are TGCGCCAGCAGCCAATACGGGACGACCTATGGCTACACCTCC.

This clonotype showed up just a few times. CDR3 nucleotide sequence: TGTGCCAGCAGGCCCAGGACAGCCCAAGAGACCCAGTACTTC. Its translation: CASRPRTAQETQYF. The J gene is TRBJ2-5, the V gene TRBV6-5; D is possibly TRBD1 (6 bases). The germline V and J ends were trimmed by 6 bases and 1 base, with 12 bases remaining between them. This CDR3 is built from 14 residues. Germline CDR1 is MNHEY and CDR2 is SVGAGI.

The rearrangement joins TRBV29-1 to TRBJ1-1, with a weak D call TRBD1 (6 bases). Looked up from germline, CDR1 is SQVTM and CDR2 is ANQGSEA. The CDR3 sequence is 12 residues long. V lost 6 bases to trimming and J lost 5 bases, with 13 bases between them. CDR3 sequence reads: CSVGQRGTEAFF. The DNA of the CDR3 is TGCAGCGTCGGACAGCGGGGAACTGAAGCTTTCTTT.

V usage is TRBV4-2 and J usage is TRBJ2-7; the D is unclear. The germline V and J ends were trimmed by 1 base and 5 bases, with 9 bases remaining between them. CDR3 length equals 13 residues. Per germline, CDR1 LGHNA and CDR2 YNFKEQ. The CDR3 loop is CASSQGDKDEQYF. The DNA for the CDR3 is TGTGCCAGCAGCCAAGGGGATAAAGACGAGCAGTACTTC.

This clonotype was seen once. This could be a read error, since a much larger clone is one nucleotide away. This chain connects TRBV29-1 to TRBJ2-2; D may correspond to TRBD1 or TRBD2 (5 bases each). Germline V gene data show CDR1 as SQVTM and CDR2 as ANQGSEA. The CDR3 spans 12 residues. The CDR3 DNA is TGCAGCGTTCCGGGACCCACCGGGGAGCTGTTATTT. Translating it yields CSVPGPTGELLF.

This clonotype was detected a few times. The rearrangement joins TRBV29-1 to TRBJ1-4; tentatively, D is TRBD1 (5 bases). The germline V and J ends were trimmed by 5 bases and 6 bases, with 13 bases remaining between them. Per the germline V gene, CDR1 is SQVTM and CDR2 is ANQGSEA. The CDR3 runs to 13 residues. The CDR3 sequence: CSVSNSGDEKLFF. The CDR3 DNA is TGCAGCGTTTCTAATTCGGGGGATGAAAAACTGTTTTTT.

The V and J genes are TRBV6-6 and TRBJ2-1; D uncertain. The CDR3 sequence is 12 residues long. V gave up 0 bases and J gave up 7 bases, with 4 bases separating them. Germline-derived CDR1 and CDR2 are MNHNY and SVGAGI (reference sequence). The CDR3 loop is CASSYSGNEQFF. CDR3 bases: TGTGCCAGCAGTTACTCCGGGAATGAGCAGTTCTTC.

This clonotype turned up a few times. A much larger clone differs from this one at a single base, so this may be a read error. This sequence joins TRBV7-9 and TRBJ1-2, with 7 bases aligning to TRBD1. This CDR3 spans 15 amino acids. Germline V gene data show CDR1 as SEHNR and CDR2 as FQNEAQ (reference sequence). CDR3 in amino acids: CASSSRDSKNYGDTF. Here the CDR3 DNA reads TGTGCCAGCTCCAGTCGGGACAGCAAAAACTATGGCGACACCTTC.

This clonotype was observed a handful of times. The rearrangement links TRBV30 to TRBJ1-4; D uncertain. The germline CDR1 and CDR2 sequences are GTSNPN and SVGIG (reference sequence). The CDR3 is made up of 15 amino acids. Trimming shortened V by 4 bases and J by 2 bases, and 14 bases separated the two germline ends. The CDR3 sequence: CAWNRGPATNEKLFF. The CDR3 DNA sequence: TGTGCCTGGAATAGAGGACCAGCGACTAATGAAAAACTGTTTTTT.

This clonotype came up many times. The chain uses TRBV5-6 and TRBJ2-1; no clear D gene. CDR3 length: 12 residues. CDR1 and CDR2 (germline): SGHDT, YYEEEE. V was trimmed by 4 bases and J by 6 bases, leaving 8 bases between them. The CDR3 sequence is CASSRTANEQFF. The CDR3 nucleotides read TGTGCCAGCAGCAGGACGGCCAATGAGCAGTTCTTC.

The chain employs TRBV7-2 and TRBJ2-1; D is ambiguous. Per the germline V gene, CDR1 is SGHTA and CDR2 is FQGNSA. The CDR3 length is 13 residues. V shed 6 bases and J shed 13 bases, with 19 bases lying between them. The CDR3 DNA follows: TGTGCCAGCAGGAACTCTCCCCTGAAGCAACAGTTCTTC. This gives the protein CASRNSPLKQQFF.

This clonotype has ten or more counts. The gene calls are TRBV29-1 and TRBJ2-5; no definite D call. This CDR3 is built from 12 residues. Per germline, CDR1 SQVTM and CDR2 ANQGSEA. V lost 4 bases to trimming and J lost 4 bases, with 10 bases between them. In DNA, the CDR3 is TGCAGCGTTGGGCCGTCCCTAGAGACCCAGTACTTC. Its protein is CSVGPSLETQYF.

The table lists this clonotype with many counts. A read error may account for a junction end that differs from germline. This chain joins TRBV20-1 and TRBJ2-7, with TRBD1 identical over 8 bases. The germline V gene encodes CDR1 DFQATT and CDR2 SNEGSKA (reference sequence). This CDR3 region has 13 residues. The CDR3 reads CSARADVLGTGPF. CDR3 nucleotides: TGCAGTGCTAGAGCAGATGTTCTCGGGACAGGCCCCTTC.

This clonotype was seen a few times. V gene TRBV29-1 combines with J gene TRBJ2-1, with 11 positions matching TRBD2. This CDR3 is built from 15 residues. With 3 bases clipped from V and 4 bases from J, the junction kept 5 bases outside the gene matches. Per the germline V gene, CDR1 is SQVTM and CDR2 is ANQGSEA. The CDR3 region is CSVEGLAAKYNEQFF. The CDR3 DNA sequence: TGCAGCGTTGAGGGACTAGCGGCTAAGTACAATGAGCAGTTCTTC.

V is TRBV27 and J is TRBJ1-6; a possible D gene is TRBD1 (5 bases). Germline CDR1 reads MNHEY; CDR2 reads SMNVEV (reference sequence). There are 13 residues in the CDR3. V was pared by 5 bases and J by 9 bases, with 11 bases between. The CDR3 DNA reads TGTGCCAGCAGTCCCCCCCAGGGTTCACCCCTCCACTTT. Protein product: CASSPPQGSPLHF.

This clonotype is medium-sized. The chain joins TRBV5-6 to TRBJ1-1; D ambiguous. The CDR3 runs 12 residues. Trimming removed 0 bases from V and 7 bases from J, with 7 bases in between. Per germline, CDR1 SGHDT and CDR2 YYEEEE. CDR3 protein: CASSLARYEAFF. As DNA, the CDR3 is TGTGCCAGCAGCTTGGCTCGATATGAAGCTTTCTTT.

Many counts were recorded for this clonotype. The chain links TRBV7-9 to TRBJ1-1; no reliable D call. Germline V gene sequence: CDR1 SEHNR, CDR2 FQNEAQ (reference sequence). The CDR3 spans 12 residues. Trimming stripped 3 bases from V and 8 bases from J, with 10 bases between. The CDR3 loop reads CASSFFAGEAFF. The CDR3 nucleotides are TGTGCCAGCAGCTTCTTCGCAGGCGAAGCTTTCTTT.

This chain connects TRBV28 to TRBJ2-7; TRBD1 is a possible D gene (6 bases). Germline V gene sequence: CDR1 MDHEN, CDR2 SYDVKM. The CDR3 spans 14 residues. The V and J ends lost 6 bases and 4 bases respectively, with 16 bases between them. The DNA for the CDR3 is TGTGCCAGCAGCTCAGGACAGATTAATTACGAGCAGTACTTC. Translated: CASSSGQINYEQYF.

The chain carries TRBV11-2 and TRBJ2-1; perhaps TRBD2 as D (6 bases). The CDR3 sequence is 15 residues long. Germline V lookup: CDR1 SGHAT, CDR2 FQNNGV. Trimming pared 3 bases from V and 1 base from J, leaving 10 bases between. CDR3 sequence reads: CASSFGGSSYNEQFF. DNA for the CDR3: TGTGCCAGCAGCTTTGGGGGGAGTTCCTACAATGAGCAGTTCTTC. The full variable domain, rest sourced from reference TRBV11-2 and TRBJ2-1, is EAGVAQSPRYKIIEKRQSVAFWCNPISGHATLYWYQQILGQGPKLLIQFQNNGVVDDSQLPKDRFSAERLKGVDSTLKIQPAKLEDSAVYLCASSFGGSSYNEQFFGPGTRLTVL.

This clonotype has at least ten counts. This chain connects TRBV4-2 to TRBJ1-2, with 10 bases matching TRBD1. The CDR3 loop spans 15 amino acids. With 0 bases clipped from V and 7 bases from J, the junction kept 5 bases outside the gene matches. The V gene's germline CDR1 is LGHNA and CDR2 YNFKEQ. Here the CDR3 DNA reads TGTGCCAGCAGCCAAGATCGAAGGGACAGGGGTGGCTACACCTTC. Translation: CASSQDRRDRGGYTF.

At least ten counts were recorded for this clonotype. The CDR3 nucleotides read TGTGCCAGCTCTCCAAGGGACTTGGGGTACGAGCAGTACTTC. Its protein is CASSPRDLGYEQYF. The chain joins TRBV18 to TRBJ2-7; maybe TRBD2 (6 bases). The CDR3 loop spans 14 amino acids. Germline CDR1 reads KGHSH; CDR2 reads LQKENI. V was trimmed by 6 bases and J by 4 bases, leaving 16 bases between them.

This clonotype was observed at least ten times. The chain employs TRBV9 and TRBJ2-1, with 7 nucleotides matching TRBD2. Trimming cost V 4 bases and J 4 bases; bases outside gene matches: 5. The length of the CDR3 is 14 residues. CDR1 is SGDLS and CDR2 is YYNGEE in the germline V gene. As DNA, the CDR3 is TGTGCCAGCAGCATTAGCGGGCCTTACAATGAGCAGTTCTTC. This translates into CASSISGPYNEQFF.

This clonotype was recorded at least ten times. The chain employs TRBV4-2 and TRBJ1-3, with a weak D call TRBD1 (5 bases). This CDR3 contains 16 residues. Trimming pared 8 bases from V and 0 bases from J, leaving 17 bases between. Germline V lookup: CDR1 LGHNA, CDR2 YNFKEQ. The CDR3 DNA reads as TGTGCCAGCGCTCGGCTCCGGGGGAGCTCTGGAAACACCATATATTTT. Residues: CASARLRGSSGNTIYF.

In its sample, this clonotype was seen a few times. V gene TRBV10-3 combines with J gene TRBJ2-3; D is undetermined. Germline CDR1 and CDR2: ENHRY and SYGVKD. This CDR3 contains 13 residues. Trimming shortened V by 4 bases and J by 0 bases, and 5 bases separated the two germline ends. In DNA form, the CDR3 reads TGTGCCATCAGTGTCGTAAGCACAGATACGCAGTATTTT. Protein: CAISVVSTDTQYF.

This clonotype occurred many times. The V gene is TRBV20-1, the J gene TRBJ2-3; D ambiguous. The CDR3 sequence is 15 residues long. Trimming removed 6 bases at V and 3 bases at J, with 19 bases between. Germline CDR1 DFQATT, CDR2 SNEGSKA (reference sequence). The CDR3 nucleotides read TGCAGTGCCACCATAGGCCTAGGTCCTACAGATACGCAGTATTTT. Protein: CSATIGLGPTDTQYF.